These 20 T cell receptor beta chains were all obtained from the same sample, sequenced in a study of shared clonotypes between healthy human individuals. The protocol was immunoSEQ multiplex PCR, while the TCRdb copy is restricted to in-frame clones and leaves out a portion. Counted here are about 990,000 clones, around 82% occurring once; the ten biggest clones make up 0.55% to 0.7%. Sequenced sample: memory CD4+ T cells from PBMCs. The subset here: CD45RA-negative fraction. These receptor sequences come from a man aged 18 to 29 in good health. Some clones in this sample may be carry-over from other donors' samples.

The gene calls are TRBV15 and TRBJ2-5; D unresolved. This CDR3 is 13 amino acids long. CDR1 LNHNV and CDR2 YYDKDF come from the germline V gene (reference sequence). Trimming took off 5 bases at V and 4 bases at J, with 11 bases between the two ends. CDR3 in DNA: TGTGCCACCAGCGGCGCCCGGGCAGAGACCCAGTACTTC. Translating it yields CATSGARAETQYF.

CDR3 sequence: CASSPGTSGRDNEQFF. For the CDR3, the DNA is TGTGCCAGCTCACCCGGGACTAGCGGGAGGGACAATGAGCAGTTCTTC. V is TRBV18 and J is TRBJ2-1, with TRBD2 matching over 16 bases. Per germline, CDR1 KGHSH and CDR2 LQKENI. This CDR3 region has 16 residues. Trimming took 3 bases from V and 5 from J; bases not matched to a gene: 1.

This chain's CDR3 is CASSRGNTEAFF. In DNA form, the CDR3 reads TGTGCCAGCAGCCGCGGTAACACTGAAGCTTTCTTT. The rearrangement uses TRBV7-6 and TRBJ1-1; D not certain. The V end lost 5 bases, the J end lost 2 bases, and 6 bases lay between the germline ends. The germline CDR1 and CDR2 sequences are SGHVS and FNYEAQ. CDR3 length: 12 amino acids.

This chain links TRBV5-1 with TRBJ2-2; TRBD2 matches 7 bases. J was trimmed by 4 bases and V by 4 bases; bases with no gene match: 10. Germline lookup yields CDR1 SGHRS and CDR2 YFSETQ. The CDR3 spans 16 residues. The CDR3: CASSPQEREGTGELFF. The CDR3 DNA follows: TGCGCCAGCAGCCCCCAAGAGCGGGAAGGCACCGGGGAGCTGTTTTTT.

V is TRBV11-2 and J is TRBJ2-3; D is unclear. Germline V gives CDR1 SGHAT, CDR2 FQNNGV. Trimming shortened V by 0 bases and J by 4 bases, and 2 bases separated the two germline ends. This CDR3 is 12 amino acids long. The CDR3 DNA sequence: TGTGCCAGCAGCTTAGACGCAGATACGCAGTATTTT. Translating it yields CASSLDADTQYF.

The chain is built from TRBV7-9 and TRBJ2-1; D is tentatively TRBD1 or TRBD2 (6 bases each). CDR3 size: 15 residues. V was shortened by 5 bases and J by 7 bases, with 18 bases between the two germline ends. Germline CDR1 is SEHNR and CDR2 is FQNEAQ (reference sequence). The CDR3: CASSPRGLRGNEQFF. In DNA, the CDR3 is TGTGCCAGCAGCCCGCGGGGCCTGAGGGGGAATGAGCAGTTCTTC.

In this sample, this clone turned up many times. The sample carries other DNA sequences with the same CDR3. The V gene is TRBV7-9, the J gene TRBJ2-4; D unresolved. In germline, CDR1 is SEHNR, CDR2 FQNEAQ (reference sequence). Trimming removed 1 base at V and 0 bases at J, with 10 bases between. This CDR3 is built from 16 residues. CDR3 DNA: TGTGCCAGCAGCTTAGGGGCAGGTCTAGCCAAAAACATTCAGTACTTC. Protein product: CASSLGAGLAKNIQYF.

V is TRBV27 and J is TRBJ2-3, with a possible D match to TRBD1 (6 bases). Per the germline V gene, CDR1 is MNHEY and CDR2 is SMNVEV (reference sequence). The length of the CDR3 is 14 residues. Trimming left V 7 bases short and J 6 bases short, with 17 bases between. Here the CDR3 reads CASTSLRGSDTQYF. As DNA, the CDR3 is TGTGCCAGCACCTCCCTCAGGGGTTCCGATACGCAGTATTTT.

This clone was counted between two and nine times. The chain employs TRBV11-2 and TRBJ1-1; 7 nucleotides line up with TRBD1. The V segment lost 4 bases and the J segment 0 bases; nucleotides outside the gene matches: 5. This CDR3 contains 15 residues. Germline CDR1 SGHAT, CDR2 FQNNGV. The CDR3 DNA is TGTGCCAGCAGCTCGGGACAGAGCATGAACACTGAAGCTTTCTTT. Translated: CASSSGQSMNTEAFF.

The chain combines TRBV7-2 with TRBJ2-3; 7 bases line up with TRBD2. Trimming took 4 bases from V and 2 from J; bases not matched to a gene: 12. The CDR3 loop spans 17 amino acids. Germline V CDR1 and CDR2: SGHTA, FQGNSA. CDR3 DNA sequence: TGTGCCAGCAGCTCCCGCCGGGGAGCGGGACCCACAGATACGCAGTATTTT. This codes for CASSSRRGAGPTDTQYF.

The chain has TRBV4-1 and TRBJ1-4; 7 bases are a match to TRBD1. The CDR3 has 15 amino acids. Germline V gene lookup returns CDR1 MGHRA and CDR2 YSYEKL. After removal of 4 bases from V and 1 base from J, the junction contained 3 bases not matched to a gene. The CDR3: CASSRPGGTNEKLFF. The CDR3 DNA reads TGCGCCAGCAGCCGACCAGGGGGAACTAATGAAAAACTGTTTTTT.

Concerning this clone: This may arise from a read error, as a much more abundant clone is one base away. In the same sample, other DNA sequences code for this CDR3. The CDR3 DNA reads as TGTGCCAGCAGCCGTATCCGTACCAGCACAGATACGCAGTATTTT. This encodes CASSRIRTSTDTQYF. V gene TRBV5-6 combines with J gene TRBJ2-3; no reliable D call. Germline CDR1 SGHDT, CDR2 YYEEEE. Trimming took off 4 bases at V and 0 bases at J, with 12 bases between the two ends. This CDR3 region has 15 residues.

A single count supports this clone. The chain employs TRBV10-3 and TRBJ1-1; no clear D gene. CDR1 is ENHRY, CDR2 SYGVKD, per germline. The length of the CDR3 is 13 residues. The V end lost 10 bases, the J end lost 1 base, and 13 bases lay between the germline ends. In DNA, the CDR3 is TGTGCCACCATGACCAGAACGAACACTGAAGCTTTCTTT. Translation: CATMTRTNTEAFF.

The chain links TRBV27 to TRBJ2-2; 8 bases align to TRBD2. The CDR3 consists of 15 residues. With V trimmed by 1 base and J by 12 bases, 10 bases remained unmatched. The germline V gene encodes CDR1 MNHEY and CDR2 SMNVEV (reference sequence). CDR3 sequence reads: CASSLYPGTSLQLFF. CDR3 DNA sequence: TGTGCCAGCAGTTTATACCCGGGGACTAGTCTCCAGCTGTTTTTT.

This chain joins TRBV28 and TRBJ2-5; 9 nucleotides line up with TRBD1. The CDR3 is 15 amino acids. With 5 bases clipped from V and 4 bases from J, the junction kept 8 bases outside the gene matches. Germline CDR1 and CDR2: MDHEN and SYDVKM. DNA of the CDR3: TGTGCCAGCAGTACCGCACAGGGGGCGCGAGAGACCCAGTACTTC. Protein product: CASSTAQGARETQYF. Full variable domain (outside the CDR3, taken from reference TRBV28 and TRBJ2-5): DVKVTQSSRYLVKRTGEKVFLECVQDMDHENMFWYRQDPGLGLRLIYFSYDVKMKEKGDIPEGYSVSREKKERFSLILESASTNQTSMYLCASSTAQGARETQYFGPGTRLLVL.

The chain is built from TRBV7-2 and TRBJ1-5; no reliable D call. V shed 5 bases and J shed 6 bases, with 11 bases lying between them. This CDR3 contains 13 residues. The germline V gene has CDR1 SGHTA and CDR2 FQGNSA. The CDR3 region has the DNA TGTGCCAGCAGCCTCCTGAAGGGTCAGCCCCAGCATTTT. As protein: CASSLLKGQPQHF.

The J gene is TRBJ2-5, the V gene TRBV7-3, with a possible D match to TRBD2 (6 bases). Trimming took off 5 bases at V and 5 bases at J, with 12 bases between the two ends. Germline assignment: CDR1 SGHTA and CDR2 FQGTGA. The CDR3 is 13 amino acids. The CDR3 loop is CASSRGAGETQYF. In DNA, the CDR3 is TGTGCCAGCAGCCGCGGGGCCGGGGAGACCCAGTACTTC.

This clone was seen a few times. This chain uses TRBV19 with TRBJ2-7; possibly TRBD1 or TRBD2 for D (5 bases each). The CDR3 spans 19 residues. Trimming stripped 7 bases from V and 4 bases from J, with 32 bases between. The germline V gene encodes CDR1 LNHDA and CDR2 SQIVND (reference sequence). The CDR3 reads CASTPKSYLGVSKDYEQYF. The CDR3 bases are TGTGCCAGTACCCCAAAATCGTACCTGGGGGTATCGAAGGATTACGAGCAGTACTTC.

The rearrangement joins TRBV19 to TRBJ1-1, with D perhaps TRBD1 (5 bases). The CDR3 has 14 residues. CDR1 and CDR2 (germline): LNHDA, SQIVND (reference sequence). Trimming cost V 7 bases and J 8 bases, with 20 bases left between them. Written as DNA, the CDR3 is TGTGCCAGTATACCCGGGACGGCAGCCGCGGAAGCTTTCTTT. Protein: CASIPGTAAAEAFF.

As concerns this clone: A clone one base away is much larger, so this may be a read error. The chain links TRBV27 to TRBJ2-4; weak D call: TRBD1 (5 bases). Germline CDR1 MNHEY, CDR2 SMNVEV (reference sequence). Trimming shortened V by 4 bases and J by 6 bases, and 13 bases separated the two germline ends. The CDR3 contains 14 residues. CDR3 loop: CASSSAGRRNIQYF. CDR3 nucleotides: TGTGCCAGCAGTTCGGCAGGGCGGAGAAACATTCAGTACTTC.